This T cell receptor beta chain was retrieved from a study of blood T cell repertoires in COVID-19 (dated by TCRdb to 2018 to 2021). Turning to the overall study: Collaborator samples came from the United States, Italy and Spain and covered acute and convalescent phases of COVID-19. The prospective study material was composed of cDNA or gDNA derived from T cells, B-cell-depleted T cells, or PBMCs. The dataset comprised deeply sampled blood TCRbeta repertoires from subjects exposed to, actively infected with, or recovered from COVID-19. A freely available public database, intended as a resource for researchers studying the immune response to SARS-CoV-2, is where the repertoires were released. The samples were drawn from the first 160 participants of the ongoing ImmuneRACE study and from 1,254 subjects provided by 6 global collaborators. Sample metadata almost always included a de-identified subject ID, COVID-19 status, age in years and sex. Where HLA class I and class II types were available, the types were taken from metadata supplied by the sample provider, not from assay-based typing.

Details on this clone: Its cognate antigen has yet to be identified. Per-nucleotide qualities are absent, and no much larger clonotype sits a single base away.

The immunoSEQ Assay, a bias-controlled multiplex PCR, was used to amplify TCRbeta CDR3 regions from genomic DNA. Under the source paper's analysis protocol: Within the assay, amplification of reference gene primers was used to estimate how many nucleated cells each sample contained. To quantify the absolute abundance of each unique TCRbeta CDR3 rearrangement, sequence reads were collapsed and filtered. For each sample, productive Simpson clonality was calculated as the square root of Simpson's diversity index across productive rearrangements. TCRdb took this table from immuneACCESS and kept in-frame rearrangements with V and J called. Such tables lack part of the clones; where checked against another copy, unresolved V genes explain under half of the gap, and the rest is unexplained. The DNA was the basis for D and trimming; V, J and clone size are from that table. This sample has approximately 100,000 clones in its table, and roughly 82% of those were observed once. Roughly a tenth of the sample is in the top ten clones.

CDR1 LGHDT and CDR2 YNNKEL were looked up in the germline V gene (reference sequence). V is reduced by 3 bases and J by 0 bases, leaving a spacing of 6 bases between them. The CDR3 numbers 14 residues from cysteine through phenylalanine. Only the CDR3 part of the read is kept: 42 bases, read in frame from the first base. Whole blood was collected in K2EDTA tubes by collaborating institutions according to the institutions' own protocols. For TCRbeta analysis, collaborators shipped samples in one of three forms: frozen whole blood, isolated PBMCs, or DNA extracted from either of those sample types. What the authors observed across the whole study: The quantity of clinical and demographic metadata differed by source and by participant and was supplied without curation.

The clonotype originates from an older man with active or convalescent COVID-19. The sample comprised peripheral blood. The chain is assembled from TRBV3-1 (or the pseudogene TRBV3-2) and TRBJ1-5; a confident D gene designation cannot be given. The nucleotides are TGTGCCAGCAGCCAGGTCTATAGCAATCAGCCCCAGCATTTT. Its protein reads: CASSQVYSNQPQHF.